In its sample, the clone carrying this T cell receptor (beta chain) was seen many times. The antigen remains unidentified. The CDR3 consists of 13 residues. With 6 bases removed from V and 3 bases from J, the gap between germline ends came to 10 bases. Germline CDR1 reads MNHNS; CDR2 reads SASEGT. This sample was taken from a study of CD8 T cells in ankylosing spondylitis. Overall study findings and caveats: Seemingly characteristic of ankylosing spondylitis blood was a TCR beta motif consisting of roughly 8 highly homologous variants. There was reportedly significant enrichment of clones that were disease-linked in matched ankylosing spondylitis synovial fluid. CD8+ cells made up the disease-linked clones, which were relatively rare in peripheral blood.

Making the TCR beta libraries involved quantitative 5'-RACE with molecular barcodes. In TCRdb, the 5' RACE reads were re-called with MiXCR into one record per CDR3 protein. The data contain 250,000 or so distinct CDR3 sequences, over 8.5% of them singletons. The sample taken for sequencing was blood, either unsorted or a sorted T cell fraction (not recorded which). This TCR came from a male donor with ankylosing spondylitis or in good health (not recorded which). This chain links TRBV6-1 with TRBJ2-3; D is unresolved. In nucleotides, the CDR3 is TGTGCCAGCAGGGTATACCGAACAGATACGCAGTATTTT. Its translation is CASRVYRTDTQYF.